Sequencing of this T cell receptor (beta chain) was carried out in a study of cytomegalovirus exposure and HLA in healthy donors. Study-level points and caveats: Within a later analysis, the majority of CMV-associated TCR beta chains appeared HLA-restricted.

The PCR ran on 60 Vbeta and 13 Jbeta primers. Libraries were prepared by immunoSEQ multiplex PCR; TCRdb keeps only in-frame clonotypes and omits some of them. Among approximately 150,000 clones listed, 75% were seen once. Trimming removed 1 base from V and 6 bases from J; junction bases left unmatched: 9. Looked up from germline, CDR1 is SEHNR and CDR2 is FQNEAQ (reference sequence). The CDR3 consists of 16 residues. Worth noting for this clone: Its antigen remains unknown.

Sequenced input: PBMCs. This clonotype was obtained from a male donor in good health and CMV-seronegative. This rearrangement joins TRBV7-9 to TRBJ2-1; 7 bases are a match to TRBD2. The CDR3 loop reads CASSLVGGRAGNEQFF. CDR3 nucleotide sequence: TGTGCCAGCAGCTTAGTGGGGGGGAGGGCCGGCAATGAGCAGTTCTTC.